Listed below are T cell receptor beta chains from one sample, sequenced in a study of blood T cell repertoires in COVID-19. Libraries were prepared by immunoSEQ multiplex PCR; TCRdb keeps only in-frame clonotypes and omits some of them. The sample contains 250,000 to 350,000 clones, roughly nine tenths of which appear only once. The sequenced sample consisted of peripheral blood. The receptors were sampled from a woman aged 25 to 39 with COVID-19, enrolled during active disease. CDR3s include the opening cysteine and the closing phenylalanine or tryptophan. A D gene is named only where the DNA matches it firmly. Clone size, where shown, is once, few, many, or a class for clones that have expanded.

D: TRBD1
size: .
V: TRBV29-1
J: TRBJ2-7
DNA: TGCAGCGCGCTGGGACAGAGCTCCTACGAGCAGTACTTC
CDR3: CSALGQSSYEQYF

D: .
size: .
V: TRBV11-3
J: TRBJ2-2
DNA: TGTGCCAGCAGCAACACAGGAATGAACACCGGGGAGCTGTTTTTT
CDR3: CASSNTGMNTGELFF

D: .
size: .
V: TRBV10-1
J: TRBJ2-7
DNA: TGCGCCAGCAGTGAGTCTCAGGGCCCCTACGAGCAGTACTTC
CDR3: CASSESQGPYEQYF

D: .
size: .
V: TRBV13
J: TRBJ2-2
DNA: TGTGCCAGCAGCCTTCGAACAGGGCTCGGGGAGCTGTTTTTT
CDR3: CASSLRTGLGELFF

D: .
size: .
V: TRBV15
J: TRBJ2-1
DNA: TGTGCCACCAGCAGAGATCTGGCTAGCGTCTACAATGAGCAGTTCTTC
CDR3: CATSRDLASVYNEQFF

D: .
size: .
V: TRBV6-6
J: TRBJ2-2
DNA: TGTGCCAGCAGTCCGCGGCAGGGGGGGAACACCGGGGAGCTGTTTTTT
CDR3: CASSPRQGGNTGELFF

D: TRBD2
size: .
V: TRBV5-1
J: TRBJ2-7
DNA: TGCGCCAGCCAAATAGCGGGGACCTACGAGCAGTACTTC
CDR3: CASQIAGTYEQYF

D: .
size: .
V: TRBV11-3
J: TRBJ2-2
DNA: TGTGCCAGCAGCCTTTCCCCGGGACAATTATTCGGGGAGCTGTTTTTT
CDR3: CASSLSPGQLFGELFF

D: .
size: .
V: TRBV19
J: TRBJ1-3
DNA: TGTGCCAGTAGTATCCAGGGAAGATCTGGAAACACCATATATTTT
CDR3: CASSIQGRSGNTIYF

D: .
size: .
V: TRBV5-6
J: TRBJ1-2
DNA: TGTGCCAGCAGCTTGGCCGGGGATAACTATGGCTACACCTTC
CDR3: CASSLAGDNYGYTF

D: .
size: .
V: TRBV2
J: TRBJ2-2
DNA: TGTGCCAGCAGTGTAACCGGGGAAGACACCGGGGAGCTGTTTTTT
CDR3: CASSVTGEDTGELFF

D: .
size: few
V: TRBV2
J: TRBJ2-7
DNA: TGTGCCAGCAGAGGAGATGTCTACGAGCAGTACTTC
CDR3: CASRGDVYEQYF

D: .
size: .
V: TRBV3-1/TRBV3-2
J: TRBJ1-2
DNA: TGTGCCAGCAGCCAAGATGCGGGGGGCACGGGCACCTTC
CDR3: CASSQDAGGTGTF

D: TRBD2
size: .
V: TRBV19
J: TRBJ2-7
DNA: TGTGCCAGTAGTGCTCGGGGACTAGCGGGAACATACGAGCAGTACTTC
CDR3: CASSARGLAGTYEQYF

D: .
size: .
V: TRBV11-2
J: TRBJ1-4
DNA: TGTGCCAGCACCTTGGGGGTGGCAGGGGAAGAAAAACTGTTTTTT
CDR3: CASTLGVAGEEKLFF